This paragraph reports one TCR beta chain. In the original processing: Reference gene primer amplification gave estimated nucleated cell counts. The method was immunoSEQ multiplex PCR; TCRdb's version includes in-frame clones alone and lacks a portion of them. That table is the source of V, J and clone size, and D and trimming were worked out from the DNA. The table includes approximately 200,000 clones, 80% to 90% detected once. The data are from a study of blood T cell repertoires in COVID-19. Study-level background: Acute and convalescent COVID-19 samples came from the United States, Italy and Spain. Nucleic acid was either cDNA or gDNA, and it came from T cells, B-cell-depleted T cells, or PBMCs.

The CDR3 has 15 amino acids. J gave up 1 base and V 0 bases, and 3 bases lay outside the gene matches. Germline CDR1 SGHRS, CDR2 YFSETQ. The sequenced sample was peripheral blood. The rearrangement uses TRBV5-1 and TRBJ2-7, with 8 positions matching TRBD2. The sequence came from a human donor with active or convalescent COVID-19. The donor label of this sample is uncertain. As DNA, the CDR3 is TGCGCCAGCAGCTTGGCCGGGAGGGGTTCCTACGAGCAGTACTTC. It specifies CASSLAGRGSYEQYF. Looking up the rest from reference TRBV5-1 and TRBJ2-7 gives the full variable domain: KAGVTQTPRYLIKTRGQQVTLSCSPISGHRSVSWYQQTPGQGLQFLFEYFSETQRNKGNFPGRFSGRQFSNSRSEMNVSTLELGDSALYLCASSLAGRGSYEQYFGPGTRLTVT.